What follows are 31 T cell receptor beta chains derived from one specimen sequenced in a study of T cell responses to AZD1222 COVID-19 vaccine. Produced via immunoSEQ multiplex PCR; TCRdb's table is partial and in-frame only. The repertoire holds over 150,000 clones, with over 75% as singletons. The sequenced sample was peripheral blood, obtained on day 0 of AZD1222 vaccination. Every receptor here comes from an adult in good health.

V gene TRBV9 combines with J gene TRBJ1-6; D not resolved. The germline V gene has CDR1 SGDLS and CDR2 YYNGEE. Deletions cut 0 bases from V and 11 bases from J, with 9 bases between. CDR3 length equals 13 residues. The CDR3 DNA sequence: TGTGCCAGCAGCGTAGAAATCAGGCCACCCCTCCACTTT. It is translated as CASSVEIRPPLHF. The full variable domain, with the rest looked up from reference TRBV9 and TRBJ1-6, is DSGVTQTPKHLITATGQRVTLRCSPRSGDLSVYWYQQSLDQGLQFLIQYYNGEERAKGNILERFSAQQFPDLHSELNLSSLELGDSALYFCASSVEIRPPLHFGNGTRLTVT.

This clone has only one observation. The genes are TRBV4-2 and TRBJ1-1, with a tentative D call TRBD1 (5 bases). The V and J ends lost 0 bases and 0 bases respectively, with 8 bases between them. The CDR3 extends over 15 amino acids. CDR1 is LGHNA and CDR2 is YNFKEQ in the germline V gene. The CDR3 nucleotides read TGTGCCAGCAGCCAAGATCCGGGGCTGAACACTGAAGCTTTCTTT. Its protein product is CASSQDPGLNTEAFF.

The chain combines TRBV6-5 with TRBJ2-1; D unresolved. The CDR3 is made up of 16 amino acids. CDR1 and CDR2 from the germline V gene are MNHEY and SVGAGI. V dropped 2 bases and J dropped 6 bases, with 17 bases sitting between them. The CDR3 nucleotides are TGTGCCAGCAGTTACCTCCGCCCGATCTCCGGCAATGAGCAGTTCTTC. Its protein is CASSYLRPISGNEQFF.

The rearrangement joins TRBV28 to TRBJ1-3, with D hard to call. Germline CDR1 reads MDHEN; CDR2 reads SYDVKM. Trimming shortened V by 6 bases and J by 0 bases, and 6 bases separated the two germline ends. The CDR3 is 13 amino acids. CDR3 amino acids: CASRGNSGNTIYF. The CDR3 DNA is TGTGCCAGCAGGGGTAACTCTGGAAACACCATATATTTT.

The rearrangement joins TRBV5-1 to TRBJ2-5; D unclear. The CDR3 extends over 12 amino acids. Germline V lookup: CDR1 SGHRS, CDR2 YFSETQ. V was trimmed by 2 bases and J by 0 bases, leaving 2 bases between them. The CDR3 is CASSFDQETQYF. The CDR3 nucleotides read TGCGCCAGCAGCTTCGACCAAGAGACCCAGTACTTC. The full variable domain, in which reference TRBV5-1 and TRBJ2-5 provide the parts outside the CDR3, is KAGVTQTPRYLIKTRGQQVTLSCSPISGHRSVSWYQQTPGQGLQFLFEYFSETQRNKGNFPGRFSGRQFSNSRSEMNVSTLELGDSALYLCASSFDQETQYFGPGTRLLVL.

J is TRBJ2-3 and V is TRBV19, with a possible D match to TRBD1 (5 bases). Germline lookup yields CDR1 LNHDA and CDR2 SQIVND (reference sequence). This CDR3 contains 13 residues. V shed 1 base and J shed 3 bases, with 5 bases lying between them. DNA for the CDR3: TGTGCCAGTAGTATAGCAGGGACAGATACGCAGTATTTT. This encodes CASSIAGTDTQYF.

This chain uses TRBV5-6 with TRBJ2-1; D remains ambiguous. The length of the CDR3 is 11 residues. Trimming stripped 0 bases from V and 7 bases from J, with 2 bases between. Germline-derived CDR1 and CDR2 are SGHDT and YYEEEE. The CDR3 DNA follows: TGTGCCAGCAGCTTGGGAAATGAGCAGTTCTTC. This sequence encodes CASSLGNEQFF.

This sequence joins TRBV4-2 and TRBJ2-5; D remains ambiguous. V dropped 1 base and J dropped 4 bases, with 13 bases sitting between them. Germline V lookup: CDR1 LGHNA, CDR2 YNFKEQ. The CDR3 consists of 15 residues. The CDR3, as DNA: TGTGCCAGCAGCCAAGGGGCAACACAAGGAGAGACCCAGTACTTC. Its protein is CASSQGATQGETQYF.

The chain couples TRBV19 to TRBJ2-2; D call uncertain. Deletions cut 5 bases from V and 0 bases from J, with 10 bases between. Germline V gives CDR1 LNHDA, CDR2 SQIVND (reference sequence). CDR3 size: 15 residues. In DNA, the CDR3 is TGTGCCAGTAGTCCCTGGACGGCGAACACCGGGGAGCTGTTTTTT. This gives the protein CASSPWTANTGELFF.

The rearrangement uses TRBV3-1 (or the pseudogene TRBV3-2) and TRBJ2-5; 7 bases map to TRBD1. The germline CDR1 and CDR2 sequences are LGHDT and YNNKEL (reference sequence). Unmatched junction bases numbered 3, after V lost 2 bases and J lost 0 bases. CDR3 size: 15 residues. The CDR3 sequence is CASSQTDRDQETQYF. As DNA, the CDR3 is TGTGCCAGCAGCCAAACTGACAGGGACCAAGAGACCCAGTACTTC.

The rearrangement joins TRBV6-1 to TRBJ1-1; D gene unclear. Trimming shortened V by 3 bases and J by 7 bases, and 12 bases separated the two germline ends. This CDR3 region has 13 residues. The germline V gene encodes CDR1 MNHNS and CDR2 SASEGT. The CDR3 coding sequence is TGTGCCAGCAGTGAGAGACCCCCGGATGAAGCTTTCTTT. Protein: CASSERPPDEAFF.

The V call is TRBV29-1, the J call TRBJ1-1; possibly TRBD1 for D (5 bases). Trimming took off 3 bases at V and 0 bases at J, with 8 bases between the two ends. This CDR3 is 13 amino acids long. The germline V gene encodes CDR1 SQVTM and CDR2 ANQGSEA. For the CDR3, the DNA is TGCAGCGTTGAGGGACGACTGAACACTGAAGCTTTCTTT. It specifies CSVEGRLNTEAFF.

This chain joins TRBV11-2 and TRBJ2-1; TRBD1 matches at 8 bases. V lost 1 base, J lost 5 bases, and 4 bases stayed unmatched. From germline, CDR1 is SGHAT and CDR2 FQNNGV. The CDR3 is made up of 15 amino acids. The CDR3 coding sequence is TGTGCCAGCAGCTTAGGGACAGGGTTCAACAATGAGCAGTTCTTC. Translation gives CASSLGTGFNNEQFF.

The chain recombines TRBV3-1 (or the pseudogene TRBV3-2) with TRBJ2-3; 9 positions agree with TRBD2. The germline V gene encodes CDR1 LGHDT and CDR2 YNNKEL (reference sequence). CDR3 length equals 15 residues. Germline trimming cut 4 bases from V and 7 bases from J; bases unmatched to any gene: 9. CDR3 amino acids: CASSPGLARPNTQYF. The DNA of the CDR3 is TGTGCCAGCAGCCCTGGACTAGCGCGGCCAAATACGCAGTATTTT.

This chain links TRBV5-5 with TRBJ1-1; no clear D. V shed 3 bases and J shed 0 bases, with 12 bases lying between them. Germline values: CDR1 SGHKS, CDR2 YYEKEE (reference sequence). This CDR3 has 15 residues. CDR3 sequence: CASSSPGLMNTEAFF. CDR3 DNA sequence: TGTGCCAGCAGCTCGCCAGGTTTAATGAACACTGAAGCTTTCTTT.

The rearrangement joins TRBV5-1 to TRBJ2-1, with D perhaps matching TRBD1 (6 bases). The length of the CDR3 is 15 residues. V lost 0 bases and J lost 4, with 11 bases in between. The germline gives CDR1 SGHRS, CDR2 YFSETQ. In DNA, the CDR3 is TGCGCCAGCAGCTTGGGGGGGCTCACGTACAATGAGCAGTTCTTC. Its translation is CASSLGGLTYNEQFF.

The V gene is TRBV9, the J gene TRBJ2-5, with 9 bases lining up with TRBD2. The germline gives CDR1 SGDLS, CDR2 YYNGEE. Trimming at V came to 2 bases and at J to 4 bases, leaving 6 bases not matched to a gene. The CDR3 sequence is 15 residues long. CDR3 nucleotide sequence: TGTGCCAGCAGCGTCGCGGGGGGGCTCCGAGAGACCCAGTACTTC. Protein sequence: CASSVAGGLRETQYF.

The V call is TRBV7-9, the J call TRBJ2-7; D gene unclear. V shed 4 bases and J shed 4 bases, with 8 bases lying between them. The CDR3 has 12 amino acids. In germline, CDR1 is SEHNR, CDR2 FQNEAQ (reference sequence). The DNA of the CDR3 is TGTGCCAGCAGCTCGAAACGTTACGAGCAGTACTTC. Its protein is CASSSKRYEQYF. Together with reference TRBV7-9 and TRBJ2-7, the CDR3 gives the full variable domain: DTGVSQNPRHKITKRGQNVTFRCDPISEHNRLYWYRQTLGQGPEFLTYFQNEAQLEKSRLLSDRFSAERPKGSFSTLEIQRTEQGDSAMYLCASSSKRYEQYFGPGTRLTVT.

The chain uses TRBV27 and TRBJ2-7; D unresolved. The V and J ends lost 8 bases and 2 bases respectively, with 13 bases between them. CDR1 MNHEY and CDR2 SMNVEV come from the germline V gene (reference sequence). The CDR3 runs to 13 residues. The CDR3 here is CASGDGLPYEQYF. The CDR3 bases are TGTGCCAGCGGAGACGGCCTACCCTACGAGCAGTACTTC.

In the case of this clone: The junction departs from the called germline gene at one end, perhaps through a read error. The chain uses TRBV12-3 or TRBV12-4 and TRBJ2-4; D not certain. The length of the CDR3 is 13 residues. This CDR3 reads CASSFVATNIQYF. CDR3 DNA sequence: TGTGCCAGCAGTTTTGTAGCCACAAACATTCAGTACTTC.

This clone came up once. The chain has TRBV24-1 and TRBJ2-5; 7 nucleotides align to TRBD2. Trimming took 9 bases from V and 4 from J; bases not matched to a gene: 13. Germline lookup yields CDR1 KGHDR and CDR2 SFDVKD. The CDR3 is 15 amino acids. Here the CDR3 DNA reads TGTGCCACCCGCGTAGCGGGCCAGGTAGGAGAGACCCAGTACTTC. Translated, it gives CATRVAGQVGETQYF.

CDR3 DNA: TGTGCCAGCAGTCAAAGGTGGACTAAAGAGACCCAGTACTTC. Residues: CASSQRWTKETQYF. V usage is TRBV2 and J usage is TRBJ2-5; possibly TRBD2 for D (6 bases). CDR1 is SNHLY and CDR2 is FYNNEI in the germline V gene. CDR3 length equals 14 residues. V was clipped by 5 bases and J by 3 bases, with 13 bases between them. The full variable domain, rest sourced from reference TRBV2 and TRBJ2-5, is EPEVTQTPSHQVTQMGQEVILRCVPISNHLYFYWYRQILGQKVEFLVSFYNNEISEKSEIFDDQFSVERPDGSNFTLKIRSTKLEDSAMYFCASSQRWTKETQYFGPGTRLLVL.

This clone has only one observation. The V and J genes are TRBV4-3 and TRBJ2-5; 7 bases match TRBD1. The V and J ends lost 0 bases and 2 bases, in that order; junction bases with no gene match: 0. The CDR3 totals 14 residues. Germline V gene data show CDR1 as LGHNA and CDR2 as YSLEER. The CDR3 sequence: CASSQEDRQETQYF. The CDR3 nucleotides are TGCGCCAGCAGCCAAGAGGACAGGCAAGAGACCCAGTACTTC.

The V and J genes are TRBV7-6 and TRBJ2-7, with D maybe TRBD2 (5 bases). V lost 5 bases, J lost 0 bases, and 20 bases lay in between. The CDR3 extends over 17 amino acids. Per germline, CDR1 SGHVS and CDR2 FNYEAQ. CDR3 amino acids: CASSPRHSNEGSYEQYF. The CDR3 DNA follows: TGTGCCAGCAGCCCAAGGCACTCAAATGAGGGCTCCTACGAGCAGTACTTC.

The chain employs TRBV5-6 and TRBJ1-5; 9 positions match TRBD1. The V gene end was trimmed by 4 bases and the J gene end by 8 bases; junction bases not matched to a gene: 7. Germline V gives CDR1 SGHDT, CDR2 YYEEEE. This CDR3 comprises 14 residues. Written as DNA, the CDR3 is TGTGCCAGCAGCCCGGGGACAGGGTTTAAGCCCCAGCATTTT. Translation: CASSPGTGFKPQHF.

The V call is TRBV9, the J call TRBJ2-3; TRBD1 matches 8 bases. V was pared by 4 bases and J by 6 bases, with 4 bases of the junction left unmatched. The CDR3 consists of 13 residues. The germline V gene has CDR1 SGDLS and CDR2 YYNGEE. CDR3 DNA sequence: TGTGCCAGCAGCCCCTGGGACAGGGATACGCAGTATTTT. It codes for CASSPWDRDTQYF. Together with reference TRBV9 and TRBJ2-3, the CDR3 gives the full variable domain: DSGVTQTPKHLITATGQRVTLRCSPRSGDLSVYWYQQSLDQGLQFLIQYYNGEERAKGNILERFSAQQFPDLHSELNLSSLELGDSALYFCASSPWDRDTQYFGPGTRLTVL.

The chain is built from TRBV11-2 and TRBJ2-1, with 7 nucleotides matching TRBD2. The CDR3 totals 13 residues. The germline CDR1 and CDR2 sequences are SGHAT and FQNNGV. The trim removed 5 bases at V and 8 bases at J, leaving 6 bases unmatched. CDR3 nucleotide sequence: TGTGCCAGCAGCCGGACTAGATGGGATGAGCAGTTCTTC. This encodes CASSRTRWDEQFF.

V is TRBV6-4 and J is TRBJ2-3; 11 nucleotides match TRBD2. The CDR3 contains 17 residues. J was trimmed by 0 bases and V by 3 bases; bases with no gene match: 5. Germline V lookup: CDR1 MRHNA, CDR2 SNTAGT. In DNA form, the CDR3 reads TGTGCCAGCAGTGAACTAGCGGGGGTTACTAGCACAGATACGCAGTATTTT. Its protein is CASSELAGVTSTDTQYF.

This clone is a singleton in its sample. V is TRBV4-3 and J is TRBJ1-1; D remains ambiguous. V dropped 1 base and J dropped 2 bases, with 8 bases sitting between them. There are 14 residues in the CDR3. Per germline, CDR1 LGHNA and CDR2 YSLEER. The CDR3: CASSQGAGNTEAFF. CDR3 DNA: TGCGCCAGCAGCCAAGGGGCAGGCAACACTGAAGCTTTCTTT.

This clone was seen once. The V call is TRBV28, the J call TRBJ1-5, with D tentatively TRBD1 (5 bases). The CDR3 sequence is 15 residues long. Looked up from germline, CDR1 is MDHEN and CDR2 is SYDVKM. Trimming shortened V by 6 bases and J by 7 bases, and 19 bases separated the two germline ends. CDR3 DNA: TGTGCCAGCAGCCCCCCACAGGTCCGAGGGCAGCCCCAGCATTTT. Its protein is CASSPPQVRGQPQHF.

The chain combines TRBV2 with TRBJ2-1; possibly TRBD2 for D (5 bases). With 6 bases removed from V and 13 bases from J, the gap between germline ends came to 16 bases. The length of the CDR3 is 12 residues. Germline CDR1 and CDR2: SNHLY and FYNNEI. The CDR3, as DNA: TGTGCCAGCAGGATTGTTGGGCGGGCCCAGTTCTTC. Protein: CASRIVGRAQFF.